This T cell receptor (beta chain) stems from a study of patients and donors after allogeneic stem cell transplantation. Each CDR3 protein gets one entry after TCRdb re-called the RT-PCR reads with MiXCR. The sample has approximately 200,000 distinct CDR3 sequences, 41% seen once; the top ten hold 33%. Germline V gene lookup returns CDR1 LGHNA and CDR2 YSLEER. After removal of 1 base from V and 2 bases from J, the junction contained 1 base not matched to a gene. This CDR3 comprises 15 residues. The material sequenced was blood, either unsorted or a sorted T cell fraction (not recorded which). The chain employs TRBV4-3 and TRBJ1-5; 8 nucleotides align to TRBD1. This clonotype was obtained from a human donor who was either an allogeneic HSCT recipient or a stem cell or donor lymphocyte infusion donor (not recorded which). It is not recorded whose cells these are; they may come from a transplant donor. For the CDR3, the DNA is TGCGCCAGCAGCCAAGGGACAGGGCGCAATCAGCCCCAGCATTTT. It translates to CASSQGTGRNQPQHF.